This TCR beta chain was sequenced in a study of shared clonotypes between healthy human individuals. Study details: Donor ages ranged 18 to 49 years: a couple of women, a few men. Plates per donor: three CD4 naive, three CD4 memory, two CD8 naive, one CD8 memory. Study findings and constraints: Read depth was anticipated to influence clonotype sharing among donors.

The CDR3 loop spans 16 amino acids. V lost 2 bases and J 4 bases, leaving 15 bases between the germline ends. Germline assignment: CDR1 SGDLS and CDR2 YYNGEE. Assay: immunoSEQ multiplex PCR; the TCRdb copy retains only in-frame clones and omits some. The table records about 2.3 million clones, just over 90% of them present only once. As regards this clone: The antigen is unknown.

This sequence originates from a man younger than 35 in good health. Some clones in this sample may be carry-over from other donors' samples. The rearrangement links TRBV9 to TRBJ2-2; D may be TRBD2 (6 bases). The sample consisted of naive CD4+ T cells from PBMCs. Documented subset: CD45RA+ positively selected. This CDR3 reads CASSVTAGPRTGELFF. CDR3 sequence (DNA): TGTGCCAGCAGCGTCACCGCGGGACCCCGCACCGGGGAGCTGTTTTTT.